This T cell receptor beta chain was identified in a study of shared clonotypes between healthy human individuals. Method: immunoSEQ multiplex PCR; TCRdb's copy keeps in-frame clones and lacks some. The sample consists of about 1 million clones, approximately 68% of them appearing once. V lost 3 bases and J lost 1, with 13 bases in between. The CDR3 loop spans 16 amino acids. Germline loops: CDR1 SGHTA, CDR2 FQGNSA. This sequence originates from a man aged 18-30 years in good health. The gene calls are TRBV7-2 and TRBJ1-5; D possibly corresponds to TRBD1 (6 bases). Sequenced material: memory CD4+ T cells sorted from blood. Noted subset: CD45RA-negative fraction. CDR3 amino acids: CASSFGGRKSNQPQHF. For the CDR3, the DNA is TGTGCCAGCAGCTTTGGGGGCCGGAAGAGCAATCAGCCCCAGCATTTT.